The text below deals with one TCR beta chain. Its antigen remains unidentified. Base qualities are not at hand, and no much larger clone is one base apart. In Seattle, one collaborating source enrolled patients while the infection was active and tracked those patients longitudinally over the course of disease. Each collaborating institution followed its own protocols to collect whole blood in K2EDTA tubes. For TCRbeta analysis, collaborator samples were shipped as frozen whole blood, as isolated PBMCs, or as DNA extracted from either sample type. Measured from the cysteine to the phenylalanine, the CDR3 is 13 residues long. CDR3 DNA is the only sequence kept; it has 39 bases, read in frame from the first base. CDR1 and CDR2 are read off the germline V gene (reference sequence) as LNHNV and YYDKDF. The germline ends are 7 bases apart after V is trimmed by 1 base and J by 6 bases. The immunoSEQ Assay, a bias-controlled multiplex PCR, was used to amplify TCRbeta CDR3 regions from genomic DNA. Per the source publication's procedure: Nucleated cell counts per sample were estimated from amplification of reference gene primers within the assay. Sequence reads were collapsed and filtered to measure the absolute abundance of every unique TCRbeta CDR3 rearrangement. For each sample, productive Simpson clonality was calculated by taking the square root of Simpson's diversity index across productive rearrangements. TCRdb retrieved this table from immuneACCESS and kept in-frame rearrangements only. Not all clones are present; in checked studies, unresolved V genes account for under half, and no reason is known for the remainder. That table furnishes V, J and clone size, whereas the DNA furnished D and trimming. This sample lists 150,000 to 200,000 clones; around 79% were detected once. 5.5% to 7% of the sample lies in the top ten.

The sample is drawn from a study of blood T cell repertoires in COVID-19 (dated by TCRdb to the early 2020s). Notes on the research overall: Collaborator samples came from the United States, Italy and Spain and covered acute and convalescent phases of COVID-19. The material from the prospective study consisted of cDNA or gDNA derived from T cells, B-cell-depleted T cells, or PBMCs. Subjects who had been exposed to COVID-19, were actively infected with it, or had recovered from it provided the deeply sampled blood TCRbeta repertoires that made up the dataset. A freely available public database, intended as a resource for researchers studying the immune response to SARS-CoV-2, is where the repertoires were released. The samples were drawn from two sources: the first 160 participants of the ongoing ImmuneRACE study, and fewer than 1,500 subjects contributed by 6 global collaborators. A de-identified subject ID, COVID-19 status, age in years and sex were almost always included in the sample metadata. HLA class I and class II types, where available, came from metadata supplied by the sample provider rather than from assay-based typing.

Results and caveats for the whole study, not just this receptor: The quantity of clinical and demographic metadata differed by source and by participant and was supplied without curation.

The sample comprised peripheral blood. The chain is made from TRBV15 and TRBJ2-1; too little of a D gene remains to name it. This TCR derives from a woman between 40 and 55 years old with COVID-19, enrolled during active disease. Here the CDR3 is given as CATSRVYSNEQFF. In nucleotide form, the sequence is TGTGCCACCAGCAGAGTTTATTCCAATGAGCAGTTCTTC.